This TCR beta chain was identified during a study of cytomegalovirus exposure and HLA in healthy donors. Overall study results and limits: V- and J-gene trimming of TCR beta was linked (in a later analysis) to a missense DCLRE1C variant. Cytomegalovirus-associated TCR beta chains were listed, numbering over 150.

Each donor was nominally healthy when sampled (though unrecorded immune exposures were likely). Primers: 60 Vbeta forward and 13 Jbeta reverse. Clones were sequenced by immunoSEQ multiplex PCR, and TCRdb holds only the in-frame ones, with some missing. The top ten hold 2% of the sample, which has about 130,000 clones, about 79% seen once. Remarks on this clone: Its matching antigen is unknown.

CDR3 length: 15 residues. V was trimmed by 6 bases and J by 2 bases, leaving 14 bases between them. Germline-derived CDR1 and CDR2 are MNHNY and SVGAGI (reference sequence). This clonotype was sampled from a man between 18 and 29 years old in good health and CMV-seronegative. The sample comprised PBMCs. The chain couples TRBV6-6 to TRBJ1-5; perhaps TRBD1 as D (6 bases). The CDR3 nucleotides read TGTGCCAGCAGAGTGACAGGTGAGGGCAATCAGCCCCAGCATTTT. Its translation is CASRVTGEGNQPQHF.